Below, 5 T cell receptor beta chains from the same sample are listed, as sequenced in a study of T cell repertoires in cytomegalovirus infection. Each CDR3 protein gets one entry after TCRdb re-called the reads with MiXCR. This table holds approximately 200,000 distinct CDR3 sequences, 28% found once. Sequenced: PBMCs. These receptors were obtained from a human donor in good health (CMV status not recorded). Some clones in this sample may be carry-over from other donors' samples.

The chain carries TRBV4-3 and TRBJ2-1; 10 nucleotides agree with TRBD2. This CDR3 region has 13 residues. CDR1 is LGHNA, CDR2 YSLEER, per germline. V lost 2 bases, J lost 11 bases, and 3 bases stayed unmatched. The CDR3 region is CASSQILAGQQFF. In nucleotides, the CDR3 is TGCGCCAGCAGCCAAATACTAGCGGGGCAGCAGTTCTTC.

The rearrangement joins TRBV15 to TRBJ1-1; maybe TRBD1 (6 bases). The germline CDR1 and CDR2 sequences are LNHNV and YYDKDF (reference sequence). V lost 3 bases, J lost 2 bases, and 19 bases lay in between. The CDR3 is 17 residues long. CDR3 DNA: TGTGCCACCAGCAGCCCGATGGGGACACCCCTTAACACTGAAGCTTTCTTT. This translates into CATSSPMGTPLNTEAFF.

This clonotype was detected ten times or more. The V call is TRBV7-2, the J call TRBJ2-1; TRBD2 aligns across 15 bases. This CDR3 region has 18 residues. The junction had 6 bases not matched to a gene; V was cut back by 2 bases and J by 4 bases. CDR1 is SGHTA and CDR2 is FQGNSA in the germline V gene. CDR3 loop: CASSLMGLAGGGYNEQFF. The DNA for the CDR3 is TGTGCCAGCAGCTTAATGGGACTAGCGGGGGGCGGTTACAATGAGCAGTTCTTC.

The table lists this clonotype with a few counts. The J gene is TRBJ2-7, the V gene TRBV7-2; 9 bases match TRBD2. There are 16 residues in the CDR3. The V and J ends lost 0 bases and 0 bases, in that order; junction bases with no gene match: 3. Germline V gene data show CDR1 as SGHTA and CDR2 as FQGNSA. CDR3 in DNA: TGTGCCAGCAGCTTAGCGGCGGGGGGGCCCTCCTACGAGCAGTACTTC. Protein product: CASSLAAGGPSYEQYF.

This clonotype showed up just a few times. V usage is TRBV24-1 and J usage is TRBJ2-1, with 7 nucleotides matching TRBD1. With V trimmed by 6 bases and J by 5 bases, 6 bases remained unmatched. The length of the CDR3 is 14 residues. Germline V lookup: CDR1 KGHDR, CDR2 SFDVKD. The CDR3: CATSNRDSDNEQFF. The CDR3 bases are TGTGCCACCAGTAACCGGGACAGCGACAATGAGCAGTTCTTC.